One sample yielded the 17 T cell receptor beta chains listed below, sequenced in a study of CD8+ T cells in alopecia areata. RNA was isolated and reverse transcribed to cDNA, the sequencing template. Assay: immunoSEQ multiplex PCR; the TCRdb copy retains only in-frame clones and omits some. The sample yields over 85,000 clones, 41% seen once. The specimen sequenced was CD4+ T cells sorted from blood. These receptors were collected from a human donor with alopecia areata.

This sequence joins TRBV25-1 and TRBJ2-2; D unresolved. The ends were cut back, 3 bases at V and 1 base at J, with 6 bases in the middle. Germline CDR1 MGHDK, CDR2 SYGVNS. The CDR3 runs to 14 residues. CDR3 protein: CASSDRLNTGELFF. DNA for the CDR3: TGTGCCAGCAGTGACAGGCTGAACACCGGGGAGCTGTTTTTT. Drawing the rest from reference TRBV25-1 and TRBJ2-2, the complete variable domain is EADIYQTPRYLVIGTGKKITLECSQTMGHDKMYWYQQDPGMELHLIHYSYGVNSTEKGDLSSESTVSRIRTEHFPLTLESARPSHTSQYLCASSDRLNTGELFFGEGSRLTVL.

This clone was seen a handful of times. The chain combines TRBV14 with TRBJ2-5; D is tentatively TRBD1 or TRBD2 (5 bases each). The CDR3 runs 14 residues. V dropped 1 base and J dropped 10 bases, with 16 bases sitting between them. Per germline, CDR1 SGHDN and CDR2 FVKESK. The CDR3 here is CASSQAQGRGDQYF. CDR3 DNA: TGTGCCAGCAGCCAAGCCCAGGGAAGGGGAGACCAGTACTTC.

This clone was detected only a few times. The chain carries TRBV7-2 and TRBJ1-1; 11 nucleotides agree with TRBD1. V lost 4 bases, J lost 3 bases, and 4 bases stayed unmatched. CDR3 length: 15 amino acids. The germline gives CDR1 SGHTA, CDR2 FQGNSA. The CDR3 loop is CASSSGQGGYTEAFF. The CDR3 coding sequence is TGTGCCAGCAGCTCGGGACAGGGGGGATACACTGAAGCTTTCTTT.

The genes are TRBV30 and TRBJ2-7, with a possible D match to TRBD2 (6 bases). V gave up 2 bases and J gave up 0 bases, with 11 bases separating them. CDR1 is GTSNPN, CDR2 SVGIG, per germline (reference sequence). The CDR3 is 14 amino acids. The CDR3 bases are TGTGCCTGGAGTCTCGGAGGGATCTCCTACGAGCAGTACTTC. This translates into CAWSLGGISYEQYF.

The chain is built from TRBV9 and TRBJ2-1, with D hard to call. With 3 bases removed from V and 13 bases from J, the gap between germline ends came to 14 bases. Germline V gives CDR1 SGDLS, CDR2 YYNGEE. The CDR3 runs 12 residues. DNA for the CDR3: TGTGCCAGCAGCGGAGAAGGCGGAACCCAGTTCTTC. This translates into CASSGEGGTQFF. The full variable domain, completed using reference TRBV9 and TRBJ2-1, is DSGVTQTPKHLITATGQRVTLRCSPRSGDLSVYWYQQSLDQGLQFLIQYYNGEERAKGNILERFSAQQFPDLHSELNLSSLELGDSALYFCASSGEGGTQFFGPGTRLTVL.

This clone was seen only a few times. The chain joins TRBV11-2 to TRBJ1-1; no clear D gene. The V gene lost 3 bases and the J gene lost 1 base, with 6 bases spanning the gap. The germline V gene encodes CDR1 SGHAT and CDR2 FQNNGV. CDR3 size: 13 residues. The CDR3 DNA follows: TGTGCCAGCAGCTTGTCAGGGAACACTGAAGCTTTCTTT. The encoded protein is CASSLSGNTEAFF.

This clone has just a few counts. The J gene is TRBJ2-5, the V gene TRBV10-3; D might be TRBD1 (5 bases). There are 12 residues in the CDR3. V gave up 5 bases and J gave up 5 bases, with 9 bases separating them. Germline V lookup: CDR1 ENHRY, CDR2 SYGVKD. CDR3 loop: CAISRQPETQYF. In nucleotides, the CDR3 is TGTGCCATCAGTAGACAGCCGGAGACCCAGTACTTC.

The CDR3 sequence: CASSLVGGIRDTDTQYF. The CDR3 DNA reads as TGTGCCAGCAGCTTAGTTGGGGGAATAAGGGACACAGATACGCAGTATTTT. This chain links TRBV7-2 with TRBJ2-3, with D possibly called TRBD1 or TRBD2 (5 bases each). V lost 1 base, J lost 2 bases, and 16 bases lay in between. CDR1 and CDR2 from the germline V gene are SGHTA and FQGNSA. The CDR3 is 17 residues long.

This clone was picked up a small number of times. The chain is built from TRBV23-1 and TRBJ1-1; perhaps TRBD1 as D (5 bases). TRBV23-1 is labeled an ORF, and its function is uncertain. The length of the CDR3 is 16 residues. Trimming took 2 bases from V and 1 from J, leaving 14 bases between them. DNA for the CDR3: TGCGCCAGCAGTCAAGGGGGAGGAGGGCCGAACACTGAAGCTTTCTTT. Translation: CASSQGGGGPNTEAFF.

A note on this clone: At the DNA level, this CDR3 is encoded by other sequences in the same sample as well. The J gene is TRBJ1-2, the V gene TRBV29-1; possibly TRBD1 for D (5 bases). The CDR3 contains 15 residues. V was shortened by 7 bases and J by 2 bases, with 20 bases between the two germline ends. CDR1 SQVTM and CDR2 ANQGSEA come from the germline V gene. The DNA of the CDR3 is TGCAGCGCCTACTCCGGGGGTATCAAAAACTATGGCTACACCTTC. Translation gives CSAYSGGIKNYGYTF.

The CDR3: CASRVGEGYEQYF. The CDR3 DNA sequence: TGTGCCAGCAGAGTTGGCGAGGGCTACGAGCAGTACTTC. The chain employs TRBV6-5 and TRBJ2-7; D is possibly TRBD2 (5 bases). The CDR3 has 13 amino acids. V lost 6 bases and J 3 bases, leaving 12 bases between the germline ends. Per the germline V gene, CDR1 is MNHEY and CDR2 is SVGAGI.

By frequency in the sample, this clone is medium-sized. CDR3 region: CSVPLRANQETQYF. In nucleotides, the CDR3 is TGCAGCGTGCCCTTACGTGCCAACCAAGAGACCCAGTACTTC. The gene calls are TRBV29-1 and TRBJ2-5; unclear D gene. This CDR3 is built from 14 residues. Germline CDR1 SQVTM, CDR2 ANQGSEA. Trimming cost V 6 bases and J 0 bases, with 14 bases left between them.

This clone was detected once. The chain joins TRBV5-1 to TRBJ2-7; TRBD2 matches 12 bases. CDR3 size: 17 residues. Per germline, CDR1 SGHRS and CDR2 YFSETQ. The trim removed 0 bases at V and 5 bases at J, leaving 9 bases unmatched. This CDR3 reads CASSLGLAGGPVHEQYF. The CDR3 bases are TGCGCCAGCAGCTTGGGGCTAGCGGGAGGGCCGGTCCACGAGCAGTACTTC.

The rearrangement uses TRBV7-9 and TRBJ2-1, with a possible D match to TRBD2 (6 bases). The CDR3 length is 13 residues. Trimming pared 10 bases from V and 6 bases from J, leaving 16 bases between. Germline values: CDR1 SEHNR, CDR2 FQNEAQ (reference sequence). CDR3: CANGTVRGNEQFF. Written as DNA, the CDR3 is TGTGCCAACGGGACTGTAAGAGGCAATGAGCAGTTCTTC.

This chain connects TRBV5-1 to TRBJ2-7; the D is unclear. Per the germline V gene, CDR1 is SGHRS and CDR2 is YFSETQ. Trimming shortened V by 4 bases and J by 3 bases, and 11 bases separated the two germline ends. The CDR3 has 13 amino acids. In nucleotides, the CDR3 is TGCGCCAGCAGCGTGGCCAGGAGCTACGAGCAGTACTTC. Translation gives CASSVARSYEQYF.

The count of this clone is one. V gene TRBV6-5 combines with J gene TRBJ2-7; the match to TRBD2 covers 8 bases. Germline loops: CDR1 MNHEY, CDR2 SVGAGI. V lost 6 bases and J lost 3; bases outside the gene matches: 7. The CDR3 covers 14 residues. DNA of the CDR3: TGTGCCAGCAGCCTGACTAGCGTTCTCTACGAGCAGTACTTC. This gives the protein CASSLTSVLYEQYF.

The chain joins TRBV6-6 to TRBJ2-7; tentative D call: TRBD1 (5 bases). The length of the CDR3 is 16 residues. Trimming left V 6 bases short and J 3 bases short, with 21 bases between. The germline V gene encodes CDR1 MNHNY and CDR2 SVGAGI (reference sequence). The DNA of the CDR3 is TGTGCCAGCAGCACCCAGGGTAGGTCCAGGTTCTACGAGCAGTACTTC. It codes for CASSTQGRSRFYEQYF.